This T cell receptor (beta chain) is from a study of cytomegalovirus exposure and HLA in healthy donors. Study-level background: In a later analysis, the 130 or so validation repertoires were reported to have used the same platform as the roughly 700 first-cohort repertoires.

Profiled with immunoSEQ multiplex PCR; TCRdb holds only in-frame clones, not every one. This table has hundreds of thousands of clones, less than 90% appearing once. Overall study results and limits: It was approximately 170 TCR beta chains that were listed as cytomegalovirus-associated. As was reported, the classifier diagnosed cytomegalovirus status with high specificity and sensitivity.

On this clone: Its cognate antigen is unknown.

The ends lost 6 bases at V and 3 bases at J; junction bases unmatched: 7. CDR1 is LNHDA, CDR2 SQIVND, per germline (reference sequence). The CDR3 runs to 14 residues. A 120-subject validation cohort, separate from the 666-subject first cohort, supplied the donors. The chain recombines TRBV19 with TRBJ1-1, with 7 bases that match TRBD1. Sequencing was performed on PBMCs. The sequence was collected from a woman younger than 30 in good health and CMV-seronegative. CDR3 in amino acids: CASRRGGWDTEAFF. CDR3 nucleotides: TGTGCCAGTAGGAGAGGGGGCTGGGACACTGAAGCTTTCTTT.